The 4 T cell receptor beta chains below come from one sample, sequenced in a study of human T cells and chemical hapten exposure (dated by TCRdb to about 2021). What this sample's time point label stands for: patch test 1, 2 weeks after DPC sensitization. This sample's treatment or condition label indicates: therapeutic diphenylcyclopropenone sensitization with weekly scalp DPC. The method was RACE. Data came from a NextSeq 500. TCRdb ran its own pipeline on the public reads, namely fastp trimming at Q25 and MiXCR clone calling, and kept in-frame beta chains. Each entry is one CDR3 protein sequence, shown with its most common DNA and genes. The sample contains 45,000 to 70,000 distinct CDR3 sequences, around 9.3% of them found a single time. Roughly 14% of the sample comes from the top ten. This sample comprised whole blood, obtained in connection with sensitization to the hapten diphenylcyclopropenone (DPC). The receptors were sampled from a woman aged 40 to 55 with alopecia areata. Some clones in this sample may be carry-over from other donors' samples.

This clonotype was seen at least ten times. The J gene is TRBJ1-1, the V gene TRBV20-1, with TRBD1 matching over 9 bases. The CDR3 sequence is 15 residues long. V gave up 3 bases and J gave up 3 bases; unmatched junction bases: 8. Germline V gene data show CDR1 as DFQATT and CDR2 as SNEGSKA (reference sequence). The CDR3 is CSASDPRTGDTEAFF. CDR3 in DNA: TGCAGTGCTAGTGACCCCCGGACAGGGGACACTGAAGCTTTCTTT.

This clonotype has ten or more counts. This chain connects TRBV5-1 to TRBJ2-7, with D uncertain. The length of the CDR3 is 15 residues. The V and J ends lost 0 bases and 4 bases respectively, with 14 bases between them. Germline CDR1 reads SGHRS; CDR2 reads YFSETQ. Written as DNA, the CDR3 is TGCGCCAGCAGCTTGGCCGAGAGCGCCGCGTACGAGCAGTACTTC. Encoded protein: CASSLAESAAYEQYF. The complete variable domain, with remaining parts taken from reference TRBV5-1 and TRBJ2-7, reads KAGVTQTPRYLIKTRGQQVTLSCSPISGHRSVSWYQQTPGQGLQFLFEYFSETQRNKGNFPGRFSGRQFSNSRSEMNVSTLELGDSALYLCASSLAESAAYEQYFGPGTRLTVT.

Written as DNA, the CDR3 is TGTGCCAGCAGCTCGGGCCTAGCGGGGGGTCATACGCAGTATTTT. Translating it yields CASSSGLAGGHTQYF. The V and J genes are TRBV11-2 and TRBJ2-3; 11 bases agree with TRBD2. This CDR3 is built from 15 residues. V was pared by 4 bases and J by 7 bases, with 7 bases of the junction left unmatched. Per the germline V gene, CDR1 is SGHAT and CDR2 is FQNNGV.

The table lists this clonotype with many counts. The DNA for the CDR3 is TGTGCCACCAGTGATCGACTAGCGGGGGACCTTGATGAGCAGTTCTTC. It is translated as CATSDRLAGDLDEQFF. V and J are TRBV24-1 and TRBJ2-1; 12 bases match TRBD2. CDR3 length equals 16 residues. After removal of 3 bases from V and 8 bases from J, the junction contained 7 bases not matched to a gene. The germline V gene has CDR1 KGHDR and CDR2 SFDVKD.